This TCR beta chain emerged from a study of cytomegalovirus exposure and HLA in healthy donors (dated by TCRdb to the late 2010s). Background on the whole study: According to an earlier analysis of around 600 of the donors, some 180 million T cells yielded 117 million unique TCR beta sequences and more than 250 Gb of sequence data. Across approximately 420 genotyped donors of the cohort, an average of about 220,000 unique TCR beta nucleotide sequences per donor were sequenced, and 15% to 20% of those sequences were non-productive. An earlier analysis of 587 of the donors used high-throughput TCR beta sequencing to judge whether each TCR beta V gene segment behaved as functional or pseudogenic. High-throughput TCR immunosequencing, statistical association of individual TCRs with disease status, and machine learning were combined to predict cytomegalovirus infection status. In the later analysis, no new phenotypic data were used to find candidate immune exposures; instead, reliance was placed on TCR beta sequences and their occurrence across donors. The T cell repertoires of several hundred subjects were profiled by immunosequencing and related to cytomegalovirus serostatus. The number of donors typed differed by locus, with roughly 629-640 for A, B, C, DRB1 and DQB1, around 560 for DQA1, 600 to 610 for DPA1, and some 450 for DPB1. HLA typing included class I and class II loci at four-digit resolution. All discovery cohort repertoires had been generated on a single sequencing platform. Donor age, sex, ethnicity and CMV serostatus were collected together with the repertoire data. Among the approximately 420 genotyped donors, around 79% belonged to the genetic ancestry cluster associated with self-reported Caucasian donors. A later genetic analysis took genome-wide SNP genotypes for about three fifths of the 666 donors and used that subset as a discovery cohort. To study patterns of TCR occurrence, a later analysis re-analyzed previously published TCR beta repertoires from 700 or so donors and added high-resolution HLA genotyping. The study aimed to test whether signatures of past pathogen exposure could be identified by cataloging public T cell receptors. Along with the roughly 700-subject first cohort, a separate validation cohort of roughly 110 different subjects was used. Roughly 300 gigabases of sequencing data and roughly 90 million unique TCR sequences were included in an early release covering roughly 600 HLA-typed donors. A handful of DR-DQ haplotypes were handled as single units for association and clustering because linkage in the cohort was strong.

Library prep was done by the immunoSEQ multiplex PCR assay. A mixture of 60 forward primers for TCR Vbeta segments and 13 reverse primers for TCR Jbeta segments was used in the multiplex PCR. The CDR3 region of rearranged TCR beta genes was amplified from genomic DNA with a multiplex PCR assay. Amplified TCR beta libraries were sequenced as 87-base-pair reads on the Illumina HiSeq System. For the original study's pipeline: Across the 666 repertoires, a later analysis counted 75 million to 90 million unique TCR beta chains, roughly 11 million of which were shared by at least two donors. Raw reads were error-corrected and collapsed into unique sequences with a nearest-neighbor algorithm that merged closely related sequences to remove PCR and sequencing errors. To assign V, D and J gene segments, CDR3 sequences were aligned to IMGT reference sequences. For a sequence to be retained, a match of at least six nucleotides to both a V gene segment and a J gene segment was required. Rearrangements were classified as productive when the CDR3 lacked stop codons and remained in frame with V and J, and all other rearrangements were classified as non-productive. Following IMGT convention, CDR3 was defined as the stretch from the second conserved V-encoded cysteine to the conserved J-encoded phenylalanine. The earlier analysis of roughly 590 of the donors excluded any sequence lacking an unambiguous match to a single V gene segment. In an earlier analysis of around 600 of the donors, V segments were called functional above 56.7% productive rearrangements and were called segregating when the between-donor standard deviation exceeded 5%. A statistical classification framework was developed to diagnose cytomegalovirus status using the catalog of TCR beta chain sequences. In a later analysis, V and J genes were assigned by comparing TCR nucleotide sequences against IMGT/GENE-DB human TR gene sequences. The TCRdist pipeline was used in a later analysis to assign CDR3 sequences and most-parsimonious VDJ recombination scenarios. In a later analysis, every TCR beta chain was defined by the combination of its CDR3 amino acid sequence and its V-gene family, and reads without a unique V-gene family were dropped. In a later analysis, fewer than 650 highly shared, low-generation-probability nucleotide sequences were removed to address suspected cross-contamination and a sequencing artifact. For each public chain, a later analysis derived a clonal expansion index from normalized ranks of inferred template counts within each repertoire. In a later analysis, generation probabilities were computed with a VDJ recombination model fitted to out-of-frame rearrangements, and the resulting probabilities were checked against IGoR. In a later analysis, hypergeometric tests were used to score TCR-TCR, TCR-HLA and TCR-CMV co-occurrence, with a repertoire-size bias correction applied to TCR pairs. A later analysis estimated false discovery rates by permuting HLA or CMV assignments 20 times. In a later analysis, co-occurring TCRs were grouped using DBSCAN, with TCRdist sequence similarity added in when clustering inside HLA-allele-positive subsets. Repertoires with fewer than 30,000 or more than 120,000 public chains, plus five repertoires with anomalous nucleotide sharing, were excluded from co-occurrence clustering. TCRdb stores this immuneACCESS table with in-frame sequences only. Part of the clones is absent; in the studies checked, under half of the shortfall reflects unresolved V genes, and no reason is known for the rest. The DNA gave D and trimming, while V, J and clone size come from that table. Across this sample there are roughly 110,000 clones, with around three quarters seen only once. The leading ten clones occupy about 8% of the sample.

With regard to this clone: Its binding antigen is unknown. Per-base quality was not reported, and no clone a single base away is much larger than it.

In total, roughly 710 healthy bone marrow donors made up the cohort. At the time of sampling, all cohort members were nominally healthy, though unrecorded immune exposures were likely present. The donor was CMV seronegative and belonged to the group of more than 300 seronegative cohort members. A peripheral blood sample was collected from each donor, and TCR beta sequencing was performed on peripheral blood mononuclear cells. Genomic DNA extraction from the blood cell samples was performed with the Qiagen DNeasy Blood Extraction Kit. What the work shows at the level of the full study, not this receptor alone: An association between a missense DCLRE1C variant and V-gene and J-gene trimming of TCR beta chains was found in a later genetic analysis and replicated in an independent cohort. The study listed 164 TCR beta chains as associated with cytomegalovirus. In a later analysis, most CMV-associated TCR beta chains were found to appear HLA-restricted, with HLA associations seemingly driven largely by CMV exposure. In vitro tests confirmed that three of the cytomegalovirus-associated TCR beta chains recognize cytomegalovirus antigens. A further reported finding was that TCR beta sequences accurately predicted the HLA-A and HLA-B alleles for most subjects in the first cohort. For the cohort, immune exposure information was limited to CMV serostatus. Across donors, most TCR sequences were observed very rarely, whereas some public TCRs were present in many individuals. In a later genetic analysis, fewer N-insertions in productive TCRs were reported among donors in an Asian-associated ancestry cluster than the approximately 670-donor mean. HLA typing was unavailable for some donors at each locus, so association tests used only the typed subset. The classifier was reported to diagnose cytomegalovirus status with high specificity and sensitivity in both the original cohort and the validation cohort. When HLA alleles, especially DR and DQ, strongly co-occurred, TCR associations were difficult to assign to individual alleles. Linkage disequilibrium might explain the correlated functional status among segregating V segments, but an unknown experimental factor could not be excluded. A later analysis found that HLA-associated TCR beta chains were more clonally expanded and had lower generation probabilities than equally common non-associated chains. According to a later analysis, TCR association rates differed among HLA loci, with DRB1 alleles showing the most associated TCRs and HLA-C alleles showing the fewest. A later analysis associated approximately 17,000 TCR beta sequences with specific HLA alleles at a false discovery rate of 0.05. In this cohort, only TCR beta chains were sequenced, and detectable features were limited by the absence of alpha or paired-chain data. Because counts were too low, about 17 rarely observed V segments, including chromosome 9 orphons, were excluded from the earlier analysis of around 590 of the donors. In an earlier analysis of more than 450 of the donors, most TCR beta V segments were observed in productive rearrangements about 87% or about 30% of the time, broadly matching IMGT annotations. According to the authors, the approach could potentially be generalized to other disease states and immunological phenotypes. Some IMGT-functional V segments, including TRBV6-2 and TRBV6-3, could not be distinguished by the 87-base-pair reads and were therefore excluded. According to a later analysis, parvovirus B19, influenza, CMV and Epstein-Barr virus appeared linked to several top co-occurrence clusters. A group of highly shared sequence variants was considered likely to be a technical artifact of the sequencing pipeline. Sequencing depth was assumed to be roughly uniform across donors in the presence/absence analyses, though that assumption may not hold.

The germline V gene encodes CDR1 SGDLS and CDR2 YYNGEE. The CDR3, cysteine through phenylalanine, is 16 amino acids long. Kept here is only the CDR3 DNA, which spans 48 bases and is read in frame from base 1. V sheds 5 bases and J sheds 7 bases, leaving 21 bases between their ends. This TCR was recovered from a man aged 30 to 39 in good health and CMV-seronegative. The sequencing input was PBMCs. This receptor chain uses TRBV9 and TRBJ1-4; the D gene assignment is ambiguous. The DNA sequence is as follows: TGTGCCAGCAGTCTCGATCGGGGTTATGTAGGTGAAAAACTGTTTTTT. Translated, this gives CASSLDRGYVGEKLFF.